The sequence of this T cell receptor (beta chain) was determined in a study of molecular identifiers for immune sequencing clone quantification. This clonotype was counted at least ten times. TCRdb re-called the PCR reads with MiXCR, one entry per CDR3 protein. Of 85,000 to 130,000 distinct CDR3 sequences listed, roughly a third are singletons. V was trimmed by 1 base and J by 14 bases, leaving 12 bases between them. The CDR3 extends over 12 amino acids. Germline lookup yields CDR1 SGHDT and CDR2 YYEEEE. The V call is TRBV5-6, the J call TRBJ1-4; no definite D call. Sequencing used naive CD8+ T cells from blood, with Jurkat cell RNA spiked in. Subset reported: FACS-sorted CD8+CD4-CCR7+CD45RA+ naive T cells. The receptor comes from a human donor in good health. Some libraries in this study had Jurkat cell RNA spiked in. In nucleotides, the CDR3 is TGTGCCAGCAGCTTGAAAAGCCACGTCCTGTTTTTT. It yields the protein CASSLKSHVLFF.